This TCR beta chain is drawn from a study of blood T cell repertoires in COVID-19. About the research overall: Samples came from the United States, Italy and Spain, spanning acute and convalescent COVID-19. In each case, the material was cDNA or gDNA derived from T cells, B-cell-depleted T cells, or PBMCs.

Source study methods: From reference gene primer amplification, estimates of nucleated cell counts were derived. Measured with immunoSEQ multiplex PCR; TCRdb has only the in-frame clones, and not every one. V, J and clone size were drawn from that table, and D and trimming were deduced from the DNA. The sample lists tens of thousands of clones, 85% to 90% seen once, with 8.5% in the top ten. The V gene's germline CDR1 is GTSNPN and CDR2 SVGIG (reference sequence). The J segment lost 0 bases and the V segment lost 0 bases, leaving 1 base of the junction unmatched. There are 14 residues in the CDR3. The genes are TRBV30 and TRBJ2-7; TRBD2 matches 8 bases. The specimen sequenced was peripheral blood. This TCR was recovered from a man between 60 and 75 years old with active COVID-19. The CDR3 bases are TGTGCCTGGAGTGTCGGGGGGGCCTCCTACGAGCAGTACTTC. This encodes CAWSVGGASYEQYF.